Listed below are T cell receptor beta chains from one sample, sequenced in a study of T-cell reconstitution after alpha-beta-depleted transplantation in children. TCRdb fed the PCR reads into MiXCR, producing one record per CDR3 protein. The sample carries some 200,000 distinct CDR3 sequences, roughly 8.1% recorded once. The input for sequencing was PBMCs, mostly from graft donor cells, taken 360 days after TCRalphabeta/CD19-depleted stem cell transplant. These receptors all stem from a male patient between 2 and 15 years old who had a stem cell transplant for acute myeloid leukemia, so the T cells may come from the graft donor. The CDR3 runs from the conserved cysteine through the conserved F or W. A D gene is named only where the DNA matches it firmly. Not all rows give a size; the values are once, few, many and, for expanded clones, a class.

-	few	TRBV7-2	12	TRBJ2-7	TGTGCCAGCAGCACGCCTGGTAAGGAGCAGTACTTC	CASSTPGKEQYF
-	-	TRBV20-1	14	TRBJ1-2	TGCAGTGCTAGACCCCGGGGAGCTAACTATGGCTACACCTTC	CSARPRGANYGYTF
-	few	TRBV23-1	19	TRBJ2-3	TGCGCCAGCAGTCGTCCGGGACAGGCCCAAACTAGCGCCACAGATACGCAGTATTTT	CASSRPGQAQTSATDTQYF
TRBD2	few	TRBV20-1	16	TRBJ2-3	TGCAGTGTTTTCAGAGGGACGCGGGAGGGATCAGATACGCAGTATTTT	CSVFRGTREGSDTQYF
-	few	TRBV4-3	14	TRBJ1-4	TGCGCCAGCAGCCCCAGCTCCACCAAGGGAGCTCTGTTTTTT	CASSPSSTKGALFF
TRBD2	-	TRBV12-3/TRBV12-4	14	TRBJ2-2	TGTGCCAGCAGCCGATATCGGGGGGCCGGGGAGCTGTTTTTT	CASSRYRGAGELFF
-	-	TRBV20-1	14	TRBJ2-5	TGCAGTGCTAGAGCGTCCGGGGGCCAAGAGACCCAGTACTTC	CSARASGGQETQYF
TRBD1	-	TRBV7-9	14	TRBJ2-1	TGTGCCAGCAGTCTAGGGACAGGCTACAATGAGCAGTTCTTC	CASSLGTGYNEQFF
-	-	TRBV21-1	16	TRBJ2-1	TGTGCCAGCAGCATACTAGCGACGAGCTCCTACAATGAGCAGTTCTTC	CASSILATSSYNEQFF
-	many	TRBV29-1	13	TRBJ2-3	TGCAGCGTGTGGACAGCTCCCACAGATACGCAGTATTTT	CSVWTAPTDTQYF
TRBD1	many	TRBV7-3	17	TRBJ2-2	TGTGCCAGCAGCCTCGGGCCGGGACAGATGAACACCGGGGAGCTGTTTTTT	CASSLGPGQMNTGELFF
-	many	TRBV12-3/TRBV12-4	11	TRBJ2-1	TGTGCCAGCAGTTTCAGGGGTGAGCAGTTCTTC	CASSFRGEQFF
-	-	TRBV7-9	15	TRBJ1-4	TGTGCCAGCAGCTTACCCGGGACCATTAATGAAAAACTGTTTTTT	CASSLPGTINEKLFF
-	-	TRBV20-1	14	TRBJ1-5	TGCAGTGCTATTTCTCGGGGTAGCAATCAGCCCCAGCATTTT	CSAISRGSNQPQHF
-	few	TRBV20-1	14	TRBJ2-7	TGCAGTGCTACTGGGCCCCGCGGAGGCTACGAGCAGTACTTC	CSATGPRGGYEQYF
TRBD2	many	TRBV7-2	22	TRBJ2-3	TGTGCCAGCAGCTTACTGGGGCCCCGGTACCAAGCGGGAGATCCCTACACAGATACGCAGTATTTT	CASSLLGPRYQAGDPYTDTQYF
-	many	TRBV15	12	TRBJ2-4	TGTGCCACCAGGGCAGAGGGAGGCCTTCAGTACTTC	CATRAEGGLQYF
-	-	TRBV5-1	16	TRBJ1-5	TGCGCCAGCAGTCCAGGGGCCTACCCTAGCAATCAGCCCCAGCATTTT	CASSPGAYPSNQPQHF
TRBD2	many	TRBV7-3	16	TRBJ2-1	TGTGCCAGCAGCTTTTCCGGGACTAGCGGGAAAAATGAGCAGTTCTTC	CASSFSGTSGKNEQFF
TRBD2	-	TRBV20-1	17	TRBJ2-5	TGCTGTGCCTTAGGACTAGGACTCTCGGTACCCCAAGAGACCCAGTACTTC	CCALGLGLSVPQETQYF
-	few	TRBV5-1	15	TRBJ2-5	TGCGCCAGCTGGGGGGACAGAAAGTTCCAAGAGACCCAGTACTTC	CASWGDRKFQETQYF
TRBD1	-	TRBV29-1	14	TRBJ1-1	TGCAGCGTTAGACAGGGGCCAAGGAACACTGAAGCTTTCTTT	CSVRQGPRNTEAFF
-	many	TRBV5-6	15	TRBJ2-2	TGTGCCAGCAGCTTGGAGCCTGACAGTTCCCGGGAGCTGTTTTTT	CASSLEPDSSRELFF
TRBD1	once	TRBV7-8	14	TRBJ1-5	TGTGCCAGCAGCAGGACAGGGGTTCGTCAGCCCCAGCATTTT	CASSRTGVRQPQHF
TRBD1	few	TRBV20-1	13	TRBJ1-2	TGCAGTGCTAGGTGGACAGGATCTTATGGCTACACCTTC	CSARWTGSYGYTF
TRBD1	many	TRBV4-3	15	TRBJ2-2	TGCGCCAGCAGCCAACTCGAACAGGGGCCCGGGGAGCTGTTTTTT	CASSQLEQGPGELFF
TRBD1	few	TRBV6-5	17	TRBJ1-2	TGTGCCAGCAGTTCCCGAGGGACAGGGGCGTTCTACTATGGCTACACCTTC	CASSSRGTGAFYYGYTF
-	many	TRBV11-2	12	TRBJ2-5	TGTGCCAGCAGCGTGTACCAAGAGACCCAGTACTTC	CASSVYQETQYF
-	few	TRBV20-1	14	TRBJ1-5	TGCAGTGCTCTAGAGGGACCCGAGGGGCAGCCCCAGCATTTT	CSALEGPEGQPQHF
TRBD1	many	TRBV20-1	16	TRBJ1-5	TGCAGTGCTAGATCATGGGGACAGGGACTCAATCAGCCCCAGCATTTT	CSARSWGQGLNQPQHF
-	many	TRBV5-1	14	TRBJ2-1	TGCGCCAGCGGTGGCGGGACCACTTACAATGAGCAGTTCTTC	CASGGGTTYNEQFF
-	many	TRBV5-6	13	TRBJ2-5	TGTGCCAGCAGCTTGGCATGGAAGGAGACCCAGTACTTC	CASSLAWKETQYF
-	many	TRBV5-1	15	TRBJ2-5	TGCGCCAGCAGCTTGGCCTTCAGACTAGGAGAGACCCAGTACTTC	CASSLAFRLGETQYF
TRBD1	-	TRBV4-3	15	TRBJ2-1	TGCGCCAGCAGCACCGGACAGGGGAAAAACAATGAGCAGTTCTTC	CASSTGQGKNNEQFF
TRBD2	-	TRBV6-5	15	TRBJ2-2	TGTGCCAGCAGTTACCTAGCGGGAGCCACCGGGGAGCTGTTTTTT	CASSYLAGATGELFF
TRBD2	many	TRBV5-1	16	TRBJ2-1	TGCGCCAGCAGCTTGGAGGGACTAGCGGATTACAATGAGCAGTTCTTC	CASSLEGLADYNEQFF
-	many	TRBV12-3/TRBV12-4	14	TRBJ1-1	TGTGCCAGCACCCTGGGGGGCGAGAGAACTGAAGCTTTCTTT	CASTLGGERTEAFF
-	-	TRBV4-2	14	TRBJ2-5	TGTGCCAGCAGCCAAGAGGATCGGAGGGAGACCCAGTACTTC	CASSQEDRRETQYF
TRBD2	few	TRBV20-1	13	TRBJ2-5	TGCAGTGCTCTACCTAGCGGTCAAGAGACCCAGTACTTC	CSALPSGQETQYF
-	many	TRBV10-2	13	TRBJ2-3	TGCGCCAGCAGAGGGGGCGGGGCAGATACGCAGTATTTT	CASRGGGADTQYF
TRBD2	-	TRBV20-1	18	TRBJ2-1	TGCAGTGCTAGTGACGACGGGAGGGCCCTAGGCTCCTACAATGAGCAGTTCTTC	CSASDDGRALGSYNEQFF
-	many	TRBV6-5	13	TRBJ1-1	TGTGCCAGCAGTTGGCGACAGAACACTGAAGCTTTCTTT	CASSWRQNTEAFF
TRBD2	few	TRBV12-3/TRBV12-4	14	TRBJ2-1	TGTGCCAGCGGGACTAGCGGAGTTTACAATGAGCAGTTCTTC	CASGTSGVYNEQFF